These 12 T cell receptor beta chains were sequenced from one sample in a study of post-analysis software for immune sequencing data. These receptors have no identified antigens. The library was made from cDNA and included unique molecular identifiers. Using its own MiXCR run on the PCR reads, TCRdb lists one record per CDR3 protein. The table has more than 500,000 distinct CDR3 sequences, 34% seen once. Study results and limitations: Controls showed lower frequencies than patients for several TRBV segments, and TRBV5-6, TRBV5-1 and TRBV20-1 were among these.

Sequenced sample: blood. The receptors were sampled from a girl aged 2 to 17 with multiple sclerosis.

This clonotype appeared a few times. V gene TRBV5-6 combines with J gene TRBJ2-5; 9 bases align to TRBD1. CDR3 size: 15 residues. Germline CDR1 and CDR2: SGHDT and YYEEEE. The junction had 2 bases not matched to a gene; V was cut back by 2 bases and J by 0 bases. DNA for the CDR3: TGTGCCAGCAGCTTTGGACAGGGGTACCAAGAGACCCAGTACTTC. It is translated as CASSFGQGYQETQYF.

The chain recombines TRBV29-1 with TRBJ1-2; a possible D gene is TRBD1 (5 bases). V lost 4 bases to trimming and J lost 5 bases, with 11 bases between them. CDR1 and CDR2 (germline): SQVTM, ANQGSEA. The CDR3 extends over 12 amino acids. In DNA, the CDR3 is TGCAGCGTTGTCTCGGGGACGTATGGCTACACCTTC. This translates into CSVVSGTYGYTF.

The V and J genes are TRBV13 and TRBJ2-3; no clear D gene. CDR1 and CDR2 (germline): PRHDT, FYEKMQ (reference sequence). The CDR3 length is 13 residues. The V end lost 6 bases, the J end lost 1 base, and 8 bases lay between the germline ends. CDR3 sequence (DNA): TGTGCCAGCAGAAGGCAGGGCACAGATACGCAGTATTTT. Its translation: CASRRQGTDTQYF.

This rearrangement joins TRBV5-6 to TRBJ2-4; D is perhaps TRBD1 (6 bases). The J call may be incorrect, as the DNA end agrees better with TRBJ2-7. The CDR3 sequence is 15 residues long. Germline CDR1 is SGHDT and CDR2 is YYEEEE. The CDR3 region has the DNA TGTGCCAGCAGCTGGAACCAGGGGTCCCCCTACGAGCAGTACTTC. It encodes CASSWNQGSPYEQYF.

This clonotype has only a few counts. The J gene is TRBJ2-3, the V gene TRBV7-8, with D unclear. Trimming removed 0 bases from V and 8 bases from J, with 15 bases in between. CDR1 is SGHVS, CDR2 FQNEAQ, per germline. CDR3 length: 15 amino acids. The CDR3 protein is CASSLARLTLRTQYF. DNA for the CDR3: TGTGCCAGCAGCTTAGCGAGGTTAACTCTTCGTACGCAGTATTTT.

The table lists this clonotype with a count of one. CDR3 residues: CSVETALNTEAFF. CDR3 sequence (DNA): TGCAGCGTTGAGACAGCCCTTAACACTGAAGCTTTCTTT. The J gene is TRBJ1-1, the V gene TRBV29-1; D is possibly TRBD1 (5 bases). From germline, CDR1 is SQVTM and CDR2 ANQGSEA. V dropped 3 bases and J dropped 2 bases, with 10 bases sitting between them. CDR3 length equals 13 residues.

This clonotype turned up a few times. V is TRBV11-3 and J is TRBJ2-3; TRBD2 agrees at 12 bases. The V segment lost 5 bases and the J segment 2 bases; nucleotides outside the gene matches: 11. CDR1 and CDR2 (germline): SGHNT, YENEEA. The CDR3 extends over 18 amino acids. The CDR3 coding sequence is TGTGCCAGCAGCCTGAGACTAGCGGGGGAAGGCTACACAGATACGCAGTATTTT. It yields the protein CASSLRLAGEGYTDTQYF.

J is TRBJ1-2 and V is TRBV5-1; D remains ambiguous. The germline gives CDR1 SGHRS, CDR2 YFSETQ. The CDR3 consists of 14 residues. Deletions cut 4 bases from V and 8 bases from J, with 18 bases between. CDR3 sequence reads: CASSADLSLGGYTF. The CDR3 nucleotides read TGCGCCAGCAGCGCGGACCTATCGCTGGGGGGCTACACCTTC.

V usage is TRBV5-1 and J usage is TRBJ2-7, with D maybe TRBD1 (5 bases). The CDR3 is 14 amino acids. V lost 0 bases to trimming and J lost 5 bases, with 12 bases between them. Germline CDR1 and CDR2: SGHRS and YFSETQ. For the CDR3, the DNA is TGCGCCAGCAGCTTGGCCGCAGGGTTCGACGAGCAGTACTTC. It encodes CASSLAAGFDEQYF.

V is TRBV9 and J is TRBJ1-3, with D possibly being TRBD1 (5 bases). CDR1 is SGDLS, CDR2 YYNGEE, per germline. Trimming removed 4 bases from V and 4 bases from J, with 18 bases in between. The CDR3 covers 16 residues. This CDR3 reads CASSPGQLQFGNTIYF. In nucleotides, the CDR3 is TGTGCCAGCAGCCCCGGACAACTACAATTCGGAAACACCATATATTTT.

Note on this clonotype: A read error is possible here, since a much larger clone lies one base away. The V call is TRBV29-1, the J call TRBJ1-2, with D perhaps TRBD1 (5 bases). The CDR3 has 12 amino acids. The V and J ends lost 6 bases and 4 bases respectively, with 12 bases between them. Germline V CDR1 and CDR2: SQVTM, ANQGSEA. This CDR3 is CSVPRDSYGYTF. The CDR3 DNA reads TGCAGCGTGCCCAGGGATTCCTATGGCTACACCTTC.

The sample holds a few counts of this clonotype. The chain is built from TRBV7-2 and TRBJ2-5; no reliable D call. The J call may not be correct, given that the DNA end is closer to TRBJ2-7. The germline V gene encodes CDR1 SGHTA and CDR2 FQGNSA. The length of the CDR3 is 12 residues. DNA for the CDR3: TGTGCCAGCAGCTTAGGGTACTACGAGCAGTACTTC. Translating gives CASSLGYYEQYF.